These 25 T cell receptor beta chains share one sample of origin, sequenced in a study of blood T cells in healthy people across ages. A second about 6 to 12 cycle PCR used barcoded and J-beta primers. TCRdb recomputed calls from the 5' RACE reads with MiXCR, one row per CDR3 protein. The top ten hold about 21% of the sample, which has roughly 1.9 million distinct CDR3 sequences, around 42% seen once. Sequenced sample: blood. These TCRs come from a human donor in good health.

Remarks on this clonotype: The junction differs from germline at one of its ends, possibly a read error. V and J are TRBV7-8 and TRBJ2-3, with TRBD2 matching over 7 bases. The CDR3 loop spans 15 amino acids. CDR1 and CDR2 from the germline V gene are SGHVS and FQNEAQ. The CDR3, as DNA: TGTGCCAGCAGCTTAGGAACGACTAGCATAGATACGCAGTATTTT. Translating gives CASSLGTTSIDTQYF.

This clonotype was counted many times. The chain employs TRBV6-2 or TRBV6-3 and TRBJ2-5, with 13 bases matching TRBD2. V lost 5 bases, J lost 2 bases, and 5 bases stayed unmatched. There are 16 residues in the CDR3. Germline V gene data show CDR1 as MNHEY and CDR2 as SVGEGT. CDR3 DNA: TGTGCCAGCAGTCCCGGGACTAGCGGGAATCAAGAGACCCAGTACTTC. Translated, it gives CASSPGTSGNQETQYF.

The genes are TRBV5-1 and TRBJ1-1, with no clear D. Trimming removed 0 bases at V and 0 bases at J, with 12 bases between. The CDR3 totals 16 residues. The germline V gene encodes CDR1 SGHRS and CDR2 YFSETQ. The DNA of the CDR3 is TGCGCCAGCAGCTTGGGCCCACGGGAAATGAACACTGAAGCTTTCTTT. This sequence encodes CASSLGPREMNTEAFF.

In this sample, this clonotype turned up many times. CDR3 sequence: CASAGTSINEQFF. The CDR3 nucleotides read TGCGCCAGTGCCGGGACTAGCATAAATGAGCAGTTCTTC. This chain uses TRBV5-1 with TRBJ2-1, with TRBD2 identical over 9 bases. The CDR3 runs to 13 residues. Unmatched junction bases numbered 7, after V lost 8 bases and J lost 7 bases. Germline V gene sequence: CDR1 SGHRS, CDR2 YFSETQ.

The chain is built from TRBV29-1 and TRBJ2-4; the D gene is possibly TRBD2 (5 bases). The length of the CDR3 is 12 residues. V was clipped by 4 bases and J by 9 bases, with 13 bases between them. CDR1 is SQVTM, CDR2 ANQGSEA, per germline. This chain's CDR3 is CSVAELAGIQYF. The CDR3 coding sequence is TGCAGCGTTGCTGAGCTAGCAGGCATTCAGTACTTC.

This chain joins TRBV5-1 and TRBJ2-1; 8 bases agree with TRBD1. Germline-derived CDR1 and CDR2 are SGHRS and YFSETQ. The junction had 10 bases not matched to a gene; V was cut back by 4 bases and J by 7 bases. The CDR3 has 15 residues. CDR3 protein: CASSPGTGLWNEQFF. The DNA for the CDR3 is TGCGCCAGCAGCCCCGGGACAGGCCTCTGGAATGAGCAGTTCTTC.

The rearrangement joins TRBV20-1 to TRBJ1-5; TRBD1 matches at 7 bases. V shed 2 bases, J shed 5 bases, and the junction held 3 bases outside the gene matches. In germline, CDR1 is DFQATT, CDR2 SNEGSKA (reference sequence). The CDR3 is 13 residues long. CDR3: CSARLGQHQPQHF. CDR3 nucleotides: TGCAGTGCTAGACTGGGACAGCATCAGCCCCAGCATTTT.

The V and J genes are TRBV12-3 or TRBV12-4 and TRBJ2-4, with D maybe TRBD1 (6 bases). The J call is uncertain, as TRBJ2-7 better fits the DNA end. The CDR3 runs to 13 residues. CDR3 region: CASLDRTSYEQYF. The CDR3, as DNA: TGTGCCAGCCTAGACAGGACCTCCTACGAGCAGTACTTC.

The chain couples TRBV20-1 to TRBJ1-5; weak D call: TRBD1 (5 bases). Germline values: CDR1 DFQATT, CDR2 SNEGSKA (reference sequence). The CDR3 is 13 amino acids. V dropped 2 bases and J dropped 5 bases, with 10 bases sitting between them. Written as DNA, the CDR3 is TGCAGTGCTAGACGACAGATTGATCAGCCCCAGCATTTT. This sequence encodes CSARRQIDQPQHF.

This clonotype has ten or more counts. The chain combines TRBV6-2 or TRBV6-3 with TRBJ2-5; D is perhaps TRBD1 or TRBD2 (5 bases each). CDR3 length: 14 residues. Germline V CDR1 and CDR2: MNHEY, SVGEGT. With 2 bases removed from V and 1 base from J, the gap between germline ends came to 8 bases. CDR3 nucleotide sequence: TGTGCCAGCAGTTACGAGGGACCCCAAGAGACCCAGTACTTC. This codes for CASSYEGPQETQYF.

This rearrangement joins TRBV2 to TRBJ2-1, with TRBD1 identical over 7 bases. The CDR3 totals 14 residues. The V segment lost 4 bases and the J segment 4 bases; nucleotides outside the gene matches: 4. The germline V gene encodes CDR1 SNHLY and CDR2 FYNNEI. The CDR3 loop is CASSAGQPYNEQFF. DNA of the CDR3: TGTGCCAGCAGTGCGGGACAGCCGTACAATGAGCAGTTCTTC. Looking up the rest from reference TRBV2 and TRBJ2-1 gives the full variable domain: EPEVTQTPSHQVTQMGQEVILRCVPISNHLYFYWYRQILGQKVEFLVSFYNNEISEKSEIFDDQFSVERPDGSNFTLKIRSTKLEDSAMYFCASSAGQPYNEQFFGPGTRLTVL.

V gene TRBV7-6 combines with J gene TRBJ1-6; D may be TRBD1 (6 bases). In germline, CDR1 is SGHVS, CDR2 FNYEAQ. The CDR3 length is 15 residues. The V and J ends lost 5 bases and 6 bases respectively, with 14 bases between them. Here the CDR3 reads CASSIGTYSNSPLHF. The CDR3 DNA is TGTGCCAGCAGCATAGGGACATACTCTAATTCACCCCTCCACTTT. The full variable domain, with the rest looked up from reference TRBV7-6 and TRBJ1-6, is GAGVSQSPRYKVTKRGQDVALRCDPISGHVSLYWYRQALGQGPEFLTYFNYEAQQDKSGLPNDRFSAERPEGSISTLTIQRTEQRDSAMYRCASSIGTYSNSPLHFGNGTRLTVT.

The chain joins TRBV29-1 to TRBJ1-1, with D possibly matching TRBD1 (5 bases). Trimming cost V 3 bases and J 5 bases, with 16 bases left between them. The CDR3 is 14 residues long. Germline assignment: CDR1 SQVTM and CDR2 ANQGSEA. The CDR3 protein is CSVDLFAGKTEAFF. The CDR3 DNA sequence: TGCAGCGTTGATTTATTCGCAGGGAAGACTGAAGCTTTCTTT.

The rearrangement joins TRBV6-5 to TRBJ1-4; D unclear. Trimming removed 6 bases from V and 2 bases from J, with 10 bases in between. Looked up from germline, CDR1 is MNHEY and CDR2 is SVGAGI. The CDR3 totals 14 residues. The DNA of the CDR3 is TGTGCCAGCAGCCCACAGTACACTAATGAAAAACTGTTTTTT. Its protein is CASSPQYTNEKLFF.

In this sample, this clonotype turned up a few times. The chain has TRBV4-3 and TRBJ2-5, with D possibly called TRBD1 or TRBD2 (5 bases each). V was shortened by 0 bases and J by 1 base, with 9 bases between the two germline ends. The CDR3 spans 15 residues. Per germline, CDR1 LGHNA and CDR2 YSLEER. In DNA, the CDR3 is TGCGCCAGCAGCCAAGATGAGGGGCCCCAAGAGACCCAGTACTTC. Protein product: CASSQDEGPQETQYF.

As concerns this clonotype: At one boundary the junction diverges from the germline segment, which might be a read error. The chain joins TRBV28 to TRBJ1-5; unclear D gene. The germline CDR1 and CDR2 sequences are MDHEN and SYDVKM. There are 15 residues in the CDR3. In DNA form, the CDR3 reads TGTGCCAGCAGAGAGGGAGCCTTCGGCAATCAGCCCCGGCATTTT. Amino acid sequence: CASREGAFGNQPRHF. The entire variable domain, with the rest obtained from reference TRBV28 and TRBJ1-5, is as follows: DVKVTQSSRYLVKRTGEKVFLECVQDMDHENMFWYRQDPGLGLRLIYFSYDVKMKEKGDIPEGYSVSREKKERFSLILESASTNQTSMYLCASREGAFGNQPRHFGDGTRLSIL.

As regards this clonotype: One end of the junction fails to match germline, which may point to a read error. The chain links TRBV12-3 or TRBV12-4 to TRBJ2-1, with a tentative D call TRBD2 (6 bases). The CDR3 is 14 amino acids. CDR3 in amino acids: CASRHRDFYNEQFF. The CDR3 region has the DNA TGTGCCAGCAGGCATCGGGACTTCTACAATGAGCAGTTCTTT.

This clonotype was found a few times. This rearrangement joins TRBV12-3 or TRBV12-4 to TRBJ2-3, with D possibly matching TRBD2 (6 bases). Trimming cost V 4 bases and J 3 bases, with 14 bases left between them. CDR3 length: 15 amino acids. The CDR3: CASSSPDYITDTQYF. CDR3 in DNA: TGTGCCAGCAGTTCTCCGGACTATATAACAGATACGCAGTATTTT.

This chain connects TRBV7-2 to TRBJ2-1; 8 bases are shared with TRBD2. The CDR3 runs 15 residues. CDR1 SGHTA and CDR2 FQGNSA come from the germline V gene. The V segment lost 3 bases and the J segment 8 bases; nucleotides outside the gene matches: 9. The CDR3 loop is CASSFRLAREHEQFF. For the CDR3, the DNA is TGTGCCAGCAGCTTCCGACTAGCGAGGGAACATGAGCAGTTCTTC. The full variable domain, with the rest looked up from reference TRBV7-2 and TRBJ2-1, is GAGVSQSPSNKVTEKGKDVELRCDPISGHTALYWYRQSLGQGLEFLIYFQGNSAPDKSGLPSDRFSAERTGGSVSTLTIQRTQQEDSAVYLCASSFRLAREHEQFFGPGTRLTVL.

This clonotype was found once. The chain recombines TRBV28 with TRBJ1-4; possibly TRBD1 for D (5 bases). This CDR3 spans 15 amino acids. Germline CDR1 MDHEN, CDR2 SYDVKM. V was pared by 3 bases and J by 6 bases, with 14 bases between. This chain's CDR3 is CASSFRLRGYEKLFF. The CDR3 nucleotides read TGTGCCAGCAGTTTCCGCCTGCGGGGCTATGAAAAACTGTTTTTT.

The chain links TRBV5-6 to TRBJ1-1, with unresolved D. Trimming pared 3 bases from V and 6 bases from J, leaving 12 bases between. The CDR3 contains 13 residues. CDR1 is SGHDT and CDR2 is YYEEEE in the germline V gene. In DNA, the CDR3 is TGTGCCAGCAGCTCCCTGGTTGATTCTGAAGCTTTCTTT. The encoded protein is CASSSLVDSEAFF.

V gene TRBV2 combines with J gene TRBJ2-1; D may be TRBD2 (6 bases). V shed 6 bases and J shed 7 bases, with 16 bases lying between them. The germline V gene has CDR1 SNHLY and CDR2 FYNNEI. The CDR3 sequence is 14 residues long. The CDR3 loop is CASSAGTPSNEQFF. The CDR3 DNA reads as TGTGCCAGCAGCGCCGGGACTCCAAGTAATGAGCAGTTCTTC. The variable domain in full, completed from reference TRBV2 and TRBJ2-1, reads EPEVTQTPSHQVTQMGQEVILRCVPISNHLYFYWYRQILGQKVEFLVSFYNNEISEKSEIFDDQFSVERPDGSNFTLKIRSTKLEDSAMYFCASSAGTPSNEQFFGPGTRLTVL.

This clonotype was counted at least ten times. The DNA of the CDR3 is TGTGCCATCAGTGAGTTGACTAGCGGGTCGGTTTCCTACGAGCAGTACTTC. Its translation is CAISELTSGSVSYEQYF. The chain has TRBV10-3 and TRBJ2-7; 10 nucleotides line up with TRBD2. Germline-derived CDR1 and CDR2 are ENHRY and SYGVKD. CDR3 length: 17 residues. Trimming at V came to 1 base and at J to 1 base, leaving 7 bases not matched to a gene.

This clonotype was observed once. The V gene is TRBV12-3 or TRBV12-4, the J gene TRBJ1-5, with 9 bases identical to TRBD1. Trimming cost V 7 bases and J 5 bases; bases outside gene matches: 12. The CDR3 length is 16 residues. The CDR3: CASTNIRDRVYQPQHF. CDR3 nucleotide sequence: TGTGCCAGCACCAACATCCGGGACAGGGTTTATCAGCCCCAGCATTTT.

The chain has TRBV5-1 and TRBJ2-5; weak D call: TRBD1 (6 bases). The CDR3 runs to 14 residues. V was trimmed by 6 bases and J by 11 bases, leaving 23 bases between them. Germline loops: CDR1 SGHRS, CDR2 YFSETQ. CDR3 coding DNA: TGCGCCAGCACGGAACAGGGCGTCGACAATGAGCAGTACTTC. Protein sequence: CASTEQGVDNEQYF.